This passage covers 26 T cell receptor beta chains from one sample sequenced in a study of Graves' ophthalmopathy and Graves' hyperthyroidism. Beta-chain TCR CDR3 regions were amplified from RNA transcripts. RT-PCR was first run with HTBI primers, then multiplex PCR in a second round. TCRdb called the multiplex PCR reads again in MiXCR, with one record for every CDR3 protein. The sample includes roughly 400,000 distinct CDR3 sequences, about 17% of them seen just once. The sample consisted of peripheral blood. The source is an adult woman with stable Graves' hyperthyroidism.

This clonotype was counted a single time. The chain links TRBV2 to TRBJ2-1, with D tentatively TRBD1 (6 bases). The V and J ends lost 6 bases and 5 bases respectively, with 17 bases between them. The germline V gene has CDR1 SNHLY and CDR2 FYNNEI. CDR3 length: 15 amino acids. The CDR3 here is CASSRGQTRDNEQFF. CDR3 sequence (DNA): TGTGCCAGCAGCCGGGGACAAACAAGGGACAATGAGCAGTTCTTC. The whole variable domain, filled in from reference TRBV2 and TRBJ2-1, reads EPEVTQTPSHQVTQMGQEVILRCVPISNHLYFYWYRQILGQKVEFLVSFYNNEISEKSEIFDDQFSVERPDGSNFTLKIRSTKLEDSAMYFCASSRGQTRDNEQFFGPGTRLTVL.

The chain carries TRBV28 and TRBJ2-7; 10 bases agree with TRBD2. CDR3 length: 16 residues. Trimming at V came to 3 bases and at J to 3 bases, leaving 8 bases not matched to a gene. Germline V gives CDR1 MDHEN, CDR2 SYDVKM. CDR3 DNA: TGTGCCAGCAGTTTGTACACCGGGACTAGCGTCTACGAGCAGTACTTC. It encodes CASSLYTGTSVYEQYF.

The CDR3 protein is CASSERQDSPLHF. The CDR3 DNA reads as TGTGCCAGCAGTGAAAGACAGGACTCACCCCTCCACTTT. The chain recombines TRBV7-8 with TRBJ1-6, with a weak D call TRBD1 (6 bases). The germline CDR1 and CDR2 sequences are SGHVS and FQNEAQ. Trimming took off 6 bases at V and 10 bases at J, with 13 bases between the two ends. This CDR3 contains 13 residues. Drawing the rest from reference TRBV7-8 and TRBJ1-6, the complete variable domain is GAGVSQSPRYKVAKRGQDVALRCDPISGHVSLFWYQQALGQGPEFLTYFQNEAQLDKSGLPSDRFFAERPEGSVSTLKIQRTQQEDSAVYLCASSERQDSPLHFGNGTRLTVT.

This clonotype was seen at least ten times. CDR3: CASSRTTGAQETQYF. CDR3 DNA: TGTGCCAGCTCACGGACGACAGGAGCCCAAGAGACCCAGTACTTC. The V and J genes are TRBV18 and TRBJ2-5; D possibly corresponds to TRBD1 (6 bases). Germline V CDR1 and CDR2: KGHSH, LQKENI. The CDR3 length is 15 residues. Trimming shortened V by 4 bases and J by 1 base, and 13 bases separated the two germline ends. Based on the CDR3 plus reference TRBV18 and TRBJ2-5, the full variable domain is NAGVMQNPRHLVRRRGQEARLRCSPMKGHSHVYWYRQLPEEGLKFMVYLQKENIIDESGMPKERFSAEFPKEGPSILRIQQVVRGDSAAYFCASSRTTGAQETQYFGPGTRLLVL.

This clonotype came up many times. The chain is built from TRBV20-1 and TRBJ2-7; the match to TRBD1 covers 7 bases. The CDR3 contains 13 residues. Trimming removed 2 bases from V and 3 bases from J; junction bases left unmatched: 4. The germline V gene encodes CDR1 DFQATT and CDR2 SNEGSKA (reference sequence). The CDR3 sequence: CSARRTGFYEQYF. In nucleotides, the CDR3 is TGCAGTGCTAGAAGGACAGGCTTCTACGAGCAGTACTTC.

This clonotype was observed many times. This may be a read error, as it is one base from a much larger clone. The chain joins TRBV28 to TRBJ1-1; D not resolved. Germline V lookup: CDR1 MDHEN, CDR2 SYDVKM. The CDR3 totals 12 residues. The V and J ends lost 3 bases and 4 bases respectively, with 6 bases between them. CDR3 sequence reads: CASSLRSTEAFF. Written as DNA, the CDR3 is TGTGCCAGCAGTTTGAGGAGCACTGAAGCTTTCTTT.

This clonotype has at least ten counts. Its ends do not fully match the called genes, so a read error is possible. The chain uses TRBV11-1 and TRBJ2-7; tentative D call: TRBD2 (7 bases). The CDR3 sequence is 15 residues long. CDR1 is SGHAT, CDR2 FQDESV, per germline (reference sequence). The CDR3 sequence is CAGSNPAGADYEQYF. CDR3 nucleotide sequence: TGTGCCGGCAGTAACCCCGCGGGGGCAGACTACGAGCAGTACTTC.

This clonotype was observed a handful of times. The J gene is TRBJ1-1, the V gene TRBV11-2; 7 bases are shared with TRBD1. The CDR3 totals 16 residues. Trimming took 6 bases from V and 0 from J; bases not matched to a gene: 10. Germline assignment: CDR1 SGHAT and CDR2 FQNNGV. The CDR3 DNA follows: TGTGCCAGCAGGGGGATTCGGGACAGCATGAACACTGAAGCTTTCTTT. The encoded protein is CASRGIRDSMNTEAFF.

This clonotype has ten or more counts. The chain combines TRBV7-8 with TRBJ2-7; TRBD2 matches at 10 bases. Germline CDR1 reads SGHVS; CDR2 reads FQNEAQ. The CDR3 loop spans 16 amino acids. Trimming removed 4 bases from V and 0 bases from J; junction bases left unmatched: 6. The CDR3 reads CASSSASSGSSYEQYF. The CDR3 DNA is TGTGCCAGCAGCTCGGCCTCTAGCGGGAGCTCCTACGAGCAGTACTTC. The variable domain in full, with the rest retrieved from reference TRBV7-8 and TRBJ2-7, is GAGVSQSPRYKVAKRGQDVALRCDPISGHVSLFWYQQALGQGPEFLTYFQNEAQLDKSGLPSDRFFAERPEGSVSTLKIQRTQQEDSAVYLCASSSASSGSSYEQYFGPGTRLTVT.

This clonotype was seen ten or more times. Germline is not matched at one junction end, which may reflect a read error. The chain recombines TRBV20-1 with TRBJ1-1, with TRBD1 matching over 7 bases. Germline loops: CDR1 DFQATT, CDR2 SNEGSKA (reference sequence). The CDR3 is 13 residues long. Here the CDR3 DNA reads TGCAGTGCTCGAGACAGGGCGAACACTGAAGCTTTCTTT. This gives the protein CSARDRANTEAFF.

This clonotype came up many times. V and J are TRBV15 and TRBJ2-2; D tentatively reads TRBD1 or TRBD2 (5 bases each). CDR1 and CDR2 from the germline V gene are LNHNV and YYDKDF (reference sequence). The CDR3 has 16 amino acids. The V end was cut by 5 bases, the J end by 7 bases, with 20 bases between. CDR3 in DNA: TGTGCCACCAGCCGCGGCAGCCTGTTTGGGGGCGGGGAGCTGTTTTTT. Residues: CATSRGSLFGGGELFF. The variable domain in full, with the rest retrieved from reference TRBV15 and TRBJ2-2, is DAMVIQNPRYQVTQFGKPVTLSCSQTLNHNVMYWYQQKSSQAPKLLFHYYDKDFNNEADTPDNFQSRRPNTSFCFLDIRSPGLGDTAMYLCATSRGSLFGGGELFFGEGSRLTVL.

Ten or more counts support this clonotype. The junction does not match germline at one end; this may be a read error. V and J are TRBV7-2 and TRBJ2-2, with a possible D match to TRBD1 (6 bases). This CDR3 contains 16 residues. In germline, CDR1 is SGHTA, CDR2 FQGNSA. In DNA, the CDR3 is TGTGCCAGCGGCTTAGTTCTGGGGGCGGACACCGGGGAGCTGTTTTTT. It encodes CASGLVLGADTGELFF.

The chain links TRBV7-9 to TRBJ1-2; TRBD1 matches at 10 bases. V was clipped by 5 bases and J by 4 bases; unmatched bases: 7. CDR3 size: 15 residues. Germline V lookup: CDR1 SEHNR, CDR2 FQNEAQ (reference sequence). CDR3 in amino acids: CASSAPGQGFYGYTF. DNA of the CDR3: TGTGCCAGCAGCGCCCCGGGACAGGGGTTCTATGGCTACACCTTC.

This sequence joins TRBV28 and TRBJ2-2; 7 bases align to TRBD2. This CDR3 comprises 18 residues. The germline V gene has CDR1 MDHEN and CDR2 SYDVKM. J lost 5 bases, V lost 1 base, and 13 bases had no gene match. The CDR3 DNA is TGTGCCAGCAGTTTATTTGATCCCGGCGGGAGTAGAACCGGGGAGCTGTTTTTT. Encoded protein: CASSLFDPGGSRTGELFF.

This clonotype was seen ten or more times. CDR3 protein: CASSLQTGGSYEQYF. CDR3 coding DNA: TGCGCCAGCAGCTTGCAGACAGGGGGCTCCTACGAGCAGTACTTC. The genes are TRBV5-1 and TRBJ2-7, with 9 bases lining up with TRBD1. The germline V gene has CDR1 SGHRS and CDR2 YFSETQ. The CDR3 is 15 residues long. The J segment lost 0 bases and the V segment lost 1 base, leaving 2 bases of the junction unmatched. Full variable domain (rest looked up from reference TRBV5-1 and TRBJ2-7): KAGVTQTPRYLIKTRGQQVTLSCSPISGHRSVSWYQQTPGQGLQFLFEYFSETQRNKGNFPGRFSGRQFSNSRSEMNVSTLELGDSALYLCASSLQTGGSYEQYFGPGTRLTVT.

This clonotype was counted many times. This rearrangement joins TRBV28 to TRBJ1-2, with 9 nucleotides matching TRBD1. The CDR3 length is 15 residues. Trimming took 7 bases from V and 8 from J; bases not matched to a gene: 14. Germline V lookup: CDR1 MDHEN, CDR2 SYDVKM. The CDR3 is CASNLPGQGLEGYTF. In DNA form, the CDR3 reads TGTGCCAGCAACCTTCCTGGACAGGGGTTGGAAGGCTACACCTTC.

This clonotype was counted at least ten times. The rearrangement joins TRBV28 to TRBJ2-7, with TRBD2 matching 7 bases. The CDR3 contains 15 residues. CDR1 and CDR2 from the germline V gene are MDHEN and SYDVKM. Losses at the gene ends were 5 bases for V and 3 bases for J; bases not matched to a gene: 10. CDR3 DNA: TGTGCCAGCAGTGGCCCGGGAGGTAGCGGCTACGAGCAGTACTTC. As protein: CASSGPGGSGYEQYF.

This clonotype was seen repeatedly, ten times or more. This chain links TRBV19 with TRBJ1-5, with TRBD1 matching 7 bases. The V gene's germline CDR1 is LNHDA and CDR2 SQIVND (reference sequence). The CDR3 consists of 13 residues. The V and J ends lost 6 bases and 8 bases, in that order; junction bases with no gene match: 7. The CDR3 bases are TGTGCCAGTAGCCTGGGACAGAACGAGCCCCAGCATTTT. Its translation: CASSLGQNEPQHF.

This clonotype was counted a few times. The rearrangement uses TRBV28 and TRBJ2-2; 7 positions agree with TRBD2. The CDR3 loop spans 14 amino acids. The V gene's germline CDR1 is MDHEN and CDR2 SYDVKM. The V and J ends lost 9 bases and 2 bases, in that order; junction bases with no gene match: 6. The chain's CDR3 is CASLGLVNTGELFF. CDR3 sequence (DNA): TGTGCCAGTCTTGGACTAGTAAACACCGGGGAGCTGTTTTTT. Using reference TRBV28 and TRBJ2-2 for the parts outside the CDR3, the full variable domain is DVKVTQSSRYLVKRTGEKVFLECVQDMDHENMFWYRQDPGLGLRLIYFSYDVKMKEKGDIPEGYSVSREKKERFSLILESASTNQTSMYLCASLGLVNTGELFFGEGSRLTVL.

This clonotype was seen a handful of times. The rearrangement joins TRBV3-1 to TRBJ1-3, with D hard to call. Germline CDR1 reads LGHDT; CDR2 reads YNNKEL (reference sequence). The V end was cut by 1 base, the J end by 0 bases, with 4 bases between. The CDR3 is made up of 14 amino acids. The CDR3 coding sequence is TGTGCCAGCAGCCAAGCGAGCTCTGGAAACACCATATATTTT. It codes for CASSQASSGNTIYF.

This clonotype was picked up many times. The chain couples TRBV19 to TRBJ2-5; 7 bases align to TRBD1. CDR3 length equals 12 residues. J was trimmed by 5 bases and V by 9 bases; bases with no gene match: 6. Germline V gene sequence: CDR1 LNHDA, CDR2 SQIVND (reference sequence). CDR3: CASRDRRETQYF. The CDR3 region has the DNA TGTGCCAGCAGGGACAGACGGGAGACCCAGTACTTC.

This clonotype has at least ten counts. V is TRBV20-1 and J is TRBJ2-7, with a tentative D call TRBD1 (5 bases). The CDR3 is 16 amino acids. The V gene lost 1 base and the J gene lost 8 bases, with 24 bases spanning the gap. Germline V gene lookup returns CDR1 DFQATT and CDR2 SNEGSKA (reference sequence). CDR3 loop: CSARGDGAGYSGKQYF. DNA for the CDR3: TGCAGTGCTAGAGGGGATGGGGCAGGGTACTCTGGAAAGCAGTACTTC.

The chain has TRBV12-3 or TRBV12-4 and TRBJ1-5; a possible D gene is TRBD1 (5 bases). The V end was cut by 5 bases, the J end by 2 bases, with 16 bases between. This CDR3 region has 16 residues. The chain's CDR3 is CASSDAGRGGNQPQHF. DNA for the CDR3: TGTGCCAGCAGTGACGCAGGGCGAGGGGGCAATCAGCCCCAGCATTTT.

This clonotype was picked up many times. The CDR3 sequence is CASSLITYSYEQYF. The DNA of the CDR3 is TGTGCCAGCAGCTTAATAACATACTCCTACGAGCAGTACTTC. The chain couples TRBV11-2 to TRBJ2-7; D unclear. V lost 2 bases and J 0 bases, leaving 8 bases between the germline ends. Germline loops: CDR1 SGHAT, CDR2 FQNNGV. This CDR3 is 14 amino acids long. The full variable domain, rest sourced from reference TRBV11-2 and TRBJ2-7, is EAGVAQSPRYKIIEKRQSVAFWCNPISGHATLYWYQQILGQGPKLLIQFQNNGVVDDSQLPKDRFSAERLKGVDSTLKIQPAKLEDSAVYLCASSLITYSYEQYFGPGTRLTVT.

The table lists this clonotype with a few counts. This sequence may be a read error, since a much larger clone differs from it by one base. CDR3 amino acids: CASRPDRYTEASF. CDR3 DNA sequence: TGTGCCAGCAGGCCCGACAGATACACTGAAGCTTCCTTT. This rearrangement joins TRBV12-3 or TRBV12-4 to TRBJ1-1, with D possibly TRBD1 on 5 matching bases. This CDR3 contains 13 residues.

This clonotype showed up just a few times. This chain joins TRBV4-1 and TRBJ1-1; D possibly corresponds to TRBD1 (5 bases). The V and J ends lost 2 bases and 1 base respectively, with 8 bases between them. The CDR3 consists of 14 residues. CDR1 is MGHRA, CDR2 YSYEKL, per germline. The CDR3 region has the DNA TGCGCCAGCAGCCAAAAAACAGGGAACACTGAAGCTTTCTTT. This gives the protein CASSQKTGNTEAFF.